The clone carrying this TCR beta chain has only one observation. Antigen: not known. Reverse transcription used about 0.5 to 1 ug RNA and random hexamers. A multiplex approach, immunoSEQ multiplex PCR, amplified TCR beta CDR3 across 54 Vbeta and 13 Jbeta. In TCRdb, the immunoSEQ multiplex PCR reads were re-called with MiXCR into one record per CDR3 protein. In the table there are under 300,000 distinct CDR3 sequences, approximately 95% of which are singletons. The data originate from a study of CD8 T cells in Susac syndrome. Study background: Patients with Susac syndrome were therapy-naive, on corticosteroids, or on intravenous immunoglobulin alone at the time that blood was drawn. Study findings and constraints: In Susac syndrome, CD4+ T cell repertoires lacked any clonal expansion.

The CDR3 length is 14 residues. Trimming left V 6 bases short and J 5 bases short, with 13 bases between. CDR1 LNHDA and CDR2 SQIVND come from the germline V gene (reference sequence). The Susac syndrome patients fit the recently defined diagnostic criteria for definite or probable disease. The sequencing sample was made of CD4+ T cells from PBMCs. The chain joins TRBV19 to TRBJ2-2; tentatively, D is TRBD2 (6 bases). This clonotype originated in a human donor with Susac syndrome. CDR3 coding DNA: TGTGCCAGTAGCCCGGGACTTCGGACCGGGGAGCTGTTTTTT. Translation gives CASSPGLRTGELFF.